Presented here are 21 T cell receptor beta chains from one specimen sequenced in a study of blood T cells in healthy people across ages (dated by TCRdb to 2014 to 2015). The library came from 5' RACE. This sample was sequenced with an Illumina HiSeq 2500. A second PCR of about 6 to 12 cycles was run with a J-beta primer mix and a sample-barcoded 5' primer. The raw public data were reprocessed by TCRdb itself: fastp quality trimming at Q25, MiXCR clonotype calling, in-frame beta chains only. Entries that share a CDR3 protein sequence are merged under the most common genes and DNA. This sample comprises 1,300,000 or so distinct CDR3 sequences, almost 60% of them detected only once. The ten biggest clones cover 6.7% of the sample. Sequences were obtained from blood. These receptors originate from a man between 18 and 29 years old in good health.

The chain uses TRBV3-1 and TRBJ2-3, with 8 bases identical to TRBD2. Looked up from germline, CDR1 is LGHDT and CDR2 is YNNKEL (reference sequence). The CDR3 is made up of 15 amino acids. The junction had 5 bases not matched to a gene; V was cut back by 3 bases and J by 3 bases. This CDR3 reads CASSHKREFTDTQYF. CDR3 nucleotides: TGTGCCAGCAGCCACAAGCGGGAGTTTACAGATACGCAGTATTTT.

The chain employs TRBV10-3 and TRBJ1-1; the match to TRBD1 covers 7 bases. The CDR3 contains 15 residues. Per the germline V gene, CDR1 is ENHRY and CDR2 is SYGVKD. With V trimmed by 10 bases and J by 0 bases, 11 bases remained unmatched. CDR3 sequence (DNA): TGTGCCAGCTCGACTGCCGGGACAGTGAACACTGAAGCTTTCTTT. Its translation is CASSTAGTVNTEAFF.

This clonotype has just a few counts. The V call is TRBV7-2, the J call TRBJ1-4; maybe TRBD1 (5 bases). The CDR3 has 11 amino acids. The V and J ends lost 7 bases and 8 bases respectively, with 8 bases between them. Germline V gene sequence: CDR1 SGHTA, CDR2 FQGNSA. The CDR3 bases are TGTGCCAGCACCGGGGGGGAAAAACTGTTTTTT. Translating it yields CASTGGEKLFF.

J is TRBJ2-1 and V is TRBV28; D remains ambiguous. Germline loops: CDR1 MDHEN, CDR2 SYDVKM. V shed 6 bases and J shed 3 bases, with 12 bases lying between them. CDR3 length: 14 residues. The CDR3 here is CASRAGAFYNEQFF. For the CDR3, the DNA is TGTGCCAGCAGGGCAGGTGCCTTCTACAATGAGCAGTTCTTC.

CDR3 sequence (DNA): TGTGCCAGCTCACCTACCTCACGACTCTGGTCCTCGCGGAGCACAGATACGCAGTATTTT. It encodes CASSPTSRLWSSRSTDTQYF. V is TRBV18 and J is TRBJ2-3; D unclear. The germline gives CDR1 KGHSH, CDR2 LQKENI. The CDR3 extends over 20 amino acids. The V end was cut by 3 bases, the J end by 0 bases, with 25 bases between.

The CDR3 protein is CASSQDRVSNSPLHF. The CDR3 DNA follows: TGTGCCAGCAGTCAGGACAGGGTTAGTAATTCACCCCTCCACTTT. V usage is TRBV12-3 or TRBV12-4 and J usage is TRBJ1-6; 8 bases align to TRBD1. The J segment lost 6 bases and the V segment lost 5 bases, leaving 6 bases of the junction unmatched. CDR3 length equals 15 residues.

V is TRBV4-1 and J is TRBJ1-2; perhaps TRBD1 as D (6 bases). CDR3 length: 17 residues. The germline V gene has CDR1 MGHRA and CDR2 YSYEKL. The V end was cut by 3 bases, the J end by 2 bases, with 19 bases between. CDR3 sequence (DNA): TGCGCCAGCAGCCACGTATTATCAAGGACAGACAACTATGGCTACACCTTC. Translating it yields CASSHVLSRTDNYGYTF.

This chain connects TRBV12-3 or TRBV12-4 to TRBJ2-3; no clear D gene. Trimming stripped 2 bases from V and 3 bases from J, with 12 bases between. The CDR3 length is 15 residues. The CDR3 loop is CASSLIGITTDTQYF. The CDR3 nucleotides read TGTGCCAGCAGTTTAATAGGGATTACGACAGATACGCAGTATTTT.

The V and J genes are TRBV6-2 or TRBV6-3 and TRBJ2-4, with D unclear. Germline values: CDR1 MNHEY, CDR2 SVGEGT. Trimming left V 4 bases short and J 9 bases short, with 10 bases between. The CDR3 is 12 residues long. The CDR3 spells CASSSSRRIQYF. The CDR3 bases are TGTGCCAGCAGTTCGTCTCGTCGCATTCAGTACTTC.

V and J are TRBV4-1 and TRBJ2-7; 7 bases map to TRBD2. There are 18 residues in the CDR3. With 3 bases clipped from V and 2 bases from J, the junction kept 16 bases outside the gene matches. Germline assignment: CDR1 MGHRA and CDR2 YSYEKL. CDR3 residues: CASSHFQSSGAFTYEQYF. The DNA of the CDR3 is TGCGCCAGCAGCCATTTCCAAAGCAGCGGGGCTTTTACCTACGAGCAGTACTTC.

V gene TRBV4-1 combines with J gene TRBJ2-5, with a weak D call TRBD1 (6 bases). TRBJ2-7 matches the DNA end more closely, so the J call is doubtful. The CDR3 consists of 16 residues. Germline assignment: CDR1 MGHRA and CDR2 YSYEKL. The CDR3 DNA is TGCGCCAGCAGCCAAGTAAATACAGGGTTTCGCTACGAGCAGTACTTC. Amino acid sequence: CASSQVNTGFRYEQYF.

The gene calls are TRBV12-3 or TRBV12-4 and TRBJ2-6; D is undetermined. The CDR3 has 17 residues. V lost 2 bases and J lost 2, with 13 bases in between. CDR3 protein: CASSLNPGGAGANVLTF. The CDR3 nucleotides read TGTGCCAGCAGTTTAAATCCTGGTGGGGCTGGGGCCAACGTCCTGACTTTC.

In regard to this clonotype: An end of the junction does not agree with germline; a read error may underlie this. The chain carries TRBV3-1 and TRBJ2-7; no clear D gene. CDR3 length: 11 residues. Germline V gene data show CDR1 as LGHDT and CDR2 as YNNKEL (reference sequence). The CDR3 DNA reads as TGTGCCAGCAGTCAAGACGCGAAGCAGTACTTC. Translating it yields CASSQDAKQYF.

The chain uses TRBV2 and TRBJ1-2; no definite D call. This CDR3 has 12 amino acids. V lost 8 bases and J lost 7, with 14 bases in between. The germline V gene encodes CDR1 SNHLY and CDR2 FYNNEI. CDR3 nucleotide sequence: TGTGCCAGCGAATACGGCTCGCGTGGCTACACCTTC. Translating gives CASEYGSRGYTF.

In its sample, this clonotype was seen a few times. This sequence joins TRBV7-9 and TRBJ2-1, with D hard to call. V lost 1 base and J 10 bases, leaving 11 bases between the germline ends. CDR1 is SEHNR and CDR2 is FQNEAQ in the germline V gene (reference sequence). The CDR3 loop spans 13 amino acids. For the CDR3, the DNA is TGTGCCAGCAGCTTAGAAAGGCCGAGGGAGCAGTTCTTC. Encoded protein: CASSLERPREQFF.

The rearrangement uses TRBV7-2 and TRBJ1-2, with D possibly TRBD1 on 6 matching bases. Germline V gene sequence: CDR1 SGHTA, CDR2 FQGNSA. Trimming took 1 base from V and 2 from J, leaving 17 bases between them. This CDR3 is built from 17 residues. CDR3 in amino acids: CASSLVGAAGYNYGYTF. CDR3 DNA sequence: TGTGCCAGCAGCTTAGTGGGGGCGGCCGGCTACAACTATGGCTACACCTTC.

The chain joins TRBV20-1 to TRBJ2-7, with a weak D call TRBD1 (5 bases). Trimming removed 3 bases at V and 2 bases at J, with 14 bases between. This CDR3 has 14 amino acids. CDR1 is DFQATT, CDR2 SNEGSKA, per germline (reference sequence). The CDR3 DNA is TGCAGTGCTAGCGACAGTCAAGAAGCCTACGAGCAGTACTTC. It encodes CSASDSQEAYEQYF.

The rearrangement uses TRBV18 and TRBJ2-1; TRBD2 might be the D (7 bases). The germline V and J ends were trimmed by 1 base and 14 bases, with 18 bases remaining between them. This CDR3 spans 14 amino acids. Looked up from germline, CDR1 is KGHSH and CDR2 is LQKENI. For the CDR3, the DNA is TGTGCCAGCTCACCACAACGGGGGGCGGAACAGGAGTTCTTC. Amino acid sequence: CASSPQRGAEQEFF.

The CDR3 nucleotides are TGTGCCAGCAGCCCATCAACGGGAATTGGTCAGCCCCAGCATTTT. Translating gives CASSPSTGIGQPQHF. The rearrangement joins TRBV7-2 to TRBJ1-5; unclear D gene. The CDR3 runs to 15 residues. Germline CDR1 is SGHTA and CDR2 is FQGNSA. Trimming took 5 bases from V and 6 from J, leaving 17 bases between them.

The CDR3 here is CASSSPIGTGRTEAFF. CDR3 DNA sequence: TGTGCCAGCAGCTCCCCTATCGGGACAGGGAGGACTGAAGCTTTCTTT. The chain has TRBV11-2 and TRBJ1-1, with 9 bases lining up with TRBD1. The CDR3 is made up of 16 amino acids. The germline CDR1 and CDR2 sequences are SGHAT and FQNNGV. V lost 4 bases, J lost 5 bases, and 11 bases stayed unmatched.

This chain links TRBV12-3 or TRBV12-4 with TRBJ1-1, with D maybe TRBD1 (6 bases). Trimming shortened V by 10 bases and J by 3 bases, and 15 bases separated the two germline ends. CDR3 length: 13 residues. Here the CDR3 reads CATKTGMDTEAFF. The CDR3 bases are TGTGCCACCAAAACAGGGATGGACACTGAAGCTTTCTTT.